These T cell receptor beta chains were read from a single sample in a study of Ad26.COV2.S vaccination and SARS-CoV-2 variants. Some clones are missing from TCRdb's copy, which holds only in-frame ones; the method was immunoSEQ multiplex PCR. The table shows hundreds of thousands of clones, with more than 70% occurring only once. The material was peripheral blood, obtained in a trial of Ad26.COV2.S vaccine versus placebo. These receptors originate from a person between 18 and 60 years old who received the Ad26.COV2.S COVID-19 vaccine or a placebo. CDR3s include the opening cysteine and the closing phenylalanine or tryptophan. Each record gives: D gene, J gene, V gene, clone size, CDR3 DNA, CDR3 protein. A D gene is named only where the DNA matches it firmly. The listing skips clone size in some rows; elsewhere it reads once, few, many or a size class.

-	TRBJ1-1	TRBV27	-	TGTGCCAGCAGCTCGGGTGGACGGGAAGCTTTCTTT	CASSSGGREAFF
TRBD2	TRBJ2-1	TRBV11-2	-	TGTGCCAGCAGCTTAGGGGCGGGGGAATACAATGAGCAGTTCTTC	CASSLGAGEYNEQFF
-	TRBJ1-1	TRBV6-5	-	TGTGCCAGCACCGCTTTGGGTACAGGTGAAGCTTTCTTT	CASTALGTGEAFF
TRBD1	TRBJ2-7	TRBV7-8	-	TGTGCCAGCAGCTTAGGTCTGACAGGGCCAAACTACGAGCAGTACTTC	CASSLGLTGPNYEQYF
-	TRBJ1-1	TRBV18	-	TGTGCCAGCTCACAGACAGTGAACACTGAAGCTTTCTTT	CASSQTVNTEAFF
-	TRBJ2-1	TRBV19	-	TGTGCCAGTAGTATTAGTCGCACCGCCTACAATGAGCAGTTCTTC	CASSISRTAYNEQFF
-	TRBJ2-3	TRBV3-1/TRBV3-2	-	TGTGCCAGCAGGCTCGCGACGGTCACAGATACGCAGTATTTT	CASRLATVTDTQYF
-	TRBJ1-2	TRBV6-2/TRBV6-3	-	TGTGCCAGCAGTTACGATTTTTCTTTTGGCTACACCTTC	CASSYDFSFGYTF
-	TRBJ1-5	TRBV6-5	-	TGTGCCAGCAGTTACTCCGGACGTAATGATCAGCCCCAGCATTTT	CASSYSGRNDQPQHF
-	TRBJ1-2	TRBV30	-	TGTGCCTGGAGGCTCCATTCATCGGCGATCTACACCTTC	CAWRLHSSAIYTF
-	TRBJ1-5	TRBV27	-	TGTGCCAGCAGTTCGGGAGGGGTCAATCAGCCCCAGCATTTT	CASSSGGVNQPQHF
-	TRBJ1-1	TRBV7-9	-	TGTGCCAGCAGCAGGACAGAGAACACTGAAGCTTTCTTT	CASSRTENTEAFF
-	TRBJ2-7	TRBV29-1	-	TGCAGCGTTGAAGGCTTGCGGGGATACGAGCAGTACTTC	CSVEGLRGYEQYF
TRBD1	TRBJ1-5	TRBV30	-	TGTGCCTGGAAGAACCGGGACAGGGTCAATCAGCCCCAGCATTTT	CAWKNRDRVNQPQHF
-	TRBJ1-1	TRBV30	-	TGTGCCTGGGGGGCCATAGGGAGCACTGAAGCTTTCTTT	CAWGAIGSTEAFF
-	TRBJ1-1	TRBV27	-	TGTGCCAGCAGTTTTGGGGGGATGAACACTGAAGCTTTCTTT	CASSFGGMNTEAFF
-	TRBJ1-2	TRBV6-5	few	TGTGCCAGCAGTTACAGCCAGGGGTCGTATGGCTACACCTTC	CASSYSQGSYGYTF
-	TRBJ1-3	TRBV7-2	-	TGTGCCAGCAGCATAACCCCTTGGAACACCATATATTTT	CASSITPWNTIYF
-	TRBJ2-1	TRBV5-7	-	TGTGCCAGCAGCTGGACGGACTTGGGCTACAATGAGCAGTTCTTC	CASSWTDLGYNEQFF
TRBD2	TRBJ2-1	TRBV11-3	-	TGTGCCAGCAGCACCACTAGCGGGGGCGGGGATGAGCAGTTCTTC	CASSTTSGGGDEQFF
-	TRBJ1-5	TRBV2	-	TGTGCCAGCAGTGAACTTCGGCGGGGAGAGGTCCCTGGCCGCAATCAGCCCCAGCATTTT	CASSELRRGEVPGRNQPQHF
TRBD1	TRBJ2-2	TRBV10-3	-	TGTGCCATTGGACAGGGGGGGGACCGGGAGCTGTTTTTT	CAIGQGGDRELFF
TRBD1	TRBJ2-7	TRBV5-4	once	TGTGCCAGCAGTTTCTCGACAGGGGCTACCTACGAGCAGTACTTC	CASSFSTGATYEQYF
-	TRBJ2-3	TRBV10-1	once	TGCGCCAGCAGCAAGGGGACCCAAGGTGCAGATACGCAGTATTTT	CASSKGTQGADTQYF
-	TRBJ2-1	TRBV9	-	TGTGCCAGCAGCGCCCTCCCCGGCTATGAGCAGTTCTTC	CASSALPGYEQFF
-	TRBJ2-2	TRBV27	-	TGTGCCAGCAGTAGCCCCCTAACCGGGTCCGCCAAGAACACCGGGGAGCTGTTTTTT	CASSSPLTGSAKNTGELFF
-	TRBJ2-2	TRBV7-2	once	TGTGCCAGCAGCTTAGCTTTTCTAGGGAGGAACACCGGGGAGCTGTTTTTT	CASSLAFLGRNTGELFF
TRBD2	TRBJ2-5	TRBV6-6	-	TGTGCCAGCAGTTACCGGACTAGCGGGGAACGAGAGACCCAGTACTTC	CASSYRTSGERETQYF
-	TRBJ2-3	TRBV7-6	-	TGTGCCAGCAGCTTAATAGCTGGGACGCAGTATTTT	CASSLIAGTQYF
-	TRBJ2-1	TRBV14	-	TGTGCCAGCAGCCAAGTGGGGGACTCCTACAATGAGCAGTTCTTC	CASSQVGDSYNEQFF
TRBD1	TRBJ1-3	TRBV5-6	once	TGTGCCAGCAGCTCCCAGACAGGGAGCAGAAACACCATATATTTT	CASSSQTGSRNTIYF
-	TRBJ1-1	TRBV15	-	TGTGCCACCAGCAGCGGGTTCTCTACAACTTTCTTT	CATSSGFSTTFF
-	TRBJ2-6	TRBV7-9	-	TGTGCCAGCAGCTTAGTTTCCAGGGCTGGGGCCAACGTCCTGACTTTC	CASSLVSRAGANVLTF
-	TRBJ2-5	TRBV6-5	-	TGTGCCAGCAGCGCGGGGACAGCAGAGACCCAGTACTTC	CASSAGTAETQYF
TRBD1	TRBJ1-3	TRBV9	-	TGTGCCAGCAGCGTAGGAGGGGGCAGCTCTGGAAACACCATATATTTT	CASSVGGGSSGNTIYF
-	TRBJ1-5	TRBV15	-	TGTGCCACCAGCAAAGGGGGGTGGCAGCAGCCCCAGCATTTT	CATSKGGWQQPQHF
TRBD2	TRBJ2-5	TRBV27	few	TGTGCCAGCAGTCCACTGACTAGCGGGGGTGGAGAGACCCAGTACTTC	CASSPLTSGGGETQYF
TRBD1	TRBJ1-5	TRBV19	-	TGTGCCAGTAGGGGCCGGGACAGGGGGATCAATCAGCCCCAGCATTTT	CASRGRDRGINQPQHF
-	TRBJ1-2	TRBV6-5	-	TGTGCCAGCAGTTACTCCCTACAGGGAGGCTATGGCTACACCTTC	CASSYSLQGGYGYTF
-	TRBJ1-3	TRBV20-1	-	TGCAGTGCTAGTCGACACAGGGTAGATGGAAACACCATATATTTT	CSASRHRVDGNTIYF
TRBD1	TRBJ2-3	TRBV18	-	TGTGCCAGCTCCGGAAAAGACAGGGCTAGCACAGATACGCAGTATTTT	CASSGKDRASTDTQYF
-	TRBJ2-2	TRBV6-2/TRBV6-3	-	TGTGCCAGCAGTACGGGACGGACCACCGGGGAGCTGTTTTTT	CASSTGRTTGELFF
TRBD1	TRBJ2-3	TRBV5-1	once	TGCGCCAGCAGCTTTGTGACAGGGGGTCAGACAGATACGCAGTATTTT	CASSFVTGGQTDTQYF
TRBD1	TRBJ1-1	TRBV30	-	TGTGCCTGGAGTGTATTGCAGGGGGACACTGAAGCTTTCTTT	CAWSVLQGDTEAFF
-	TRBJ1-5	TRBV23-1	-	TGCGCCAGCAGTCAATCCGGCCCAGGGAAGGGGACCCAGTTCCAGCCCCAGCATTTT	CASSQSGPGKGTQFQPQHF